Following are 30 T cell receptor beta chains from one sample sequenced in a study of blood T cell repertoires in COVID-19. Profiling relied on immunoSEQ multiplex PCR, and the TCRdb table lists in-frame clones only, not all of them. The sample includes over 80,000 clones, roughly nine tenths of them seen just once. The specimen sequenced was peripheral blood. These receptors were collected from a man aged 50 or older with acute or convalescent COVID-19.

The J gene is TRBJ1-3, the V gene TRBV6-5; D unclear. V was trimmed by 6 bases and J by 0 bases, leaving 9 bases between them. The CDR3 is 14 amino acids. Germline V gene sequence: CDR1 MNHEY, CDR2 SVGAGI. The CDR3 sequence: CASRISRSGNTIYF. DNA for the CDR3: TGTGCCAGCAGGATAAGCCGCTCTGGAAACACCATATATTTT.

The chain couples TRBV5-1 to TRBJ2-3; 8 bases line up with TRBD1. CDR3 length equals 15 residues. CDR1 is SGHRS and CDR2 is YFSETQ in the germline V gene. The V segment lost 4 bases and the J segment 2 bases; nucleotides outside the gene matches: 6. The CDR3 nucleotides are TGCGCCAGCAGCCCGGACAGGGCCCACACAGATACGCAGTATTTT. This encodes CASSPDRAHTDTQYF.

The chain uses TRBV2 and TRBJ2-5; 7 bases are shared with TRBD2. The CDR3 length is 14 residues. Germline V lookup: CDR1 SNHLY, CDR2 FYNNEI. The V and J ends lost 6 bases and 5 bases, in that order; junction bases with no gene match: 9. CDR3 bases: TGTGCCAGCAGCGAGCGGGGCGTCCGGGAGACCCAGTACTTC. Its translation is CASSERGVRETQYF.

The V gene is TRBV9, the J gene TRBJ2-3; TRBD1 might be the D (6 bases). The CDR3 consists of 14 residues. CDR1 is SGDLS, CDR2 YYNGEE, per germline. V was trimmed by 4 bases and J by 6 bases, leaving 15 bases between them. The CDR3, as DNA: TGTGCCAGCAGCTCACGACAGCAGGGGGATACGCAGTATTTT. It specifies CASSSRQQGDTQYF.

V is TRBV2 and J is TRBJ1-3; no reliable D call. Looked up from germline, CDR1 is SNHLY and CDR2 is FYNNEI. Trimming removed 2 bases from V and 4 bases from J, with 3 bases in between. The CDR3 consists of 12 residues. The CDR3 region is CASSEQGNTIYF. CDR3 DNA: TGTGCCAGCAGTGAACAGGGAAACACCATATATTTT.

The chain is built from TRBV18 and TRBJ2-7, with a tentative D call TRBD1 (6 bases). The germline V and J ends were trimmed by 2 bases and 7 bases, with 12 bases remaining between them. Germline loops: CDR1 KGHSH, CDR2 LQKENI. The CDR3 sequence is 13 residues long. In DNA form, the CDR3 reads TGTGCCAGCTCACCAGGGGGCGGAGGAGAGCAGTACGTC. This gives the protein CASSPGGGGEQYV.

The chain combines TRBV6-1 with TRBJ1-4; 9 bases agree with TRBD1. Trimming at V came to 1 base and at J to 0 bases, leaving 6 bases not matched to a gene. Germline V lookup: CDR1 MNHNS, CDR2 SASEGT. The CDR3 has 18 residues. CDR3 sequence: CASSEVGTGYATNEKLFF. In DNA form, the CDR3 reads TGTGCCAGCAGTGAAGTGGGGACAGGGTATGCAACTAATGAAAAACTGTTTTTT.

This chain uses TRBV10-3 with TRBJ1-2, with 12 bases that match TRBD1. Germline CDR1 reads ENHRY; CDR2 reads SYGVKD. V trimming: 7 bases; J trimming: 8 bases; junction bases outside the gene matches: 8. The length of the CDR3 is 14 residues. The CDR3 nucleotides read TGTGCCATCACCGATGGGACAGGGGGCGACGGCTACACCTTC. It specifies CAITDGTGGDGYTF.

The chain is built from TRBV18 and TRBJ2-3; 10 bases are a match to TRBD2. J was trimmed by 6 bases and V by 4 bases; bases with no gene match: 10. CDR3 length: 16 amino acids. CDR1 is KGHSH and CDR2 is LQKENI in the germline V gene. CDR3 nucleotides: TGTGCCAGCTCACTCCCTATAGCGGGGGGTTCGGATACGCAGTATTTT. This codes for CASSLPIAGGSDTQYF.

V and J are TRBV5-1 and TRBJ1-4; D remains ambiguous. The CDR3 loop spans 14 amino acids. The germline V and J ends were trimmed by 4 bases and 7 bases, with 14 bases remaining between them. Germline values: CDR1 SGHRS, CDR2 YFSETQ. CDR3 in DNA: TGCGCCAGCAGCCCTTCCCACGCCGGTGAAAAACTGTTTTTT. Translated, it gives CASSPSHAGEKLFF.

J is TRBJ1-1 and V is TRBV10-3, with a weak D call TRBD1 (6 bases). The CDR3 is 14 residues long. V lost 6 bases, J lost 4 bases, and 15 bases lay in between. Germline loops: CDR1 ENHRY, CDR2 SYGVKD. The CDR3 DNA is TGTGCCATCAGGGGAAACAGGGTGCGCACTGAAGCTTTCTTT. Translated, it gives CAIRGNRVRTEAFF.

The V and J genes are TRBV11-2 and TRBJ2-7; 7 bases agree with TRBD2. V gave up 3 bases and J gave up 2 bases; unmatched junction bases: 4. This CDR3 comprises 14 residues. The germline V gene has CDR1 SGHAT and CDR2 FQNNGV. The CDR3 protein is CASSFASGPYEQYF. The DNA of the CDR3 is TGTGCCAGCAGCTTCGCTAGCGGACCCTACGAGCAGTACTTC.

V usage is TRBV7-2 and J usage is TRBJ2-5; D is possibly TRBD2 (5 bases). V was trimmed by 5 bases and J by 5 bases, leaving 15 bases between them. CDR1 and CDR2 (germline): SGHTA, FQGNSA. There are 14 residues in the CDR3. CDR3 region: CASSPRGGAETQYF. The CDR3 nucleotides are TGTGCCAGCAGCCCCCGGGGTGGCGCGGAGACCCAGTACTTC.

The CDR3, as DNA: TGTGCCAGCAGCCCATGGGACACAGACTCTGGGGCCAACGTCCTGACTTTC. It translates to CASSPWDTDSGANVLTF. This sequence joins TRBV9 and TRBJ2-6; D may be TRBD1 (6 bases). The CDR3 sequence is 17 residues long. Looked up from germline, CDR1 is SGDLS and CDR2 is YYNGEE. V shed 4 bases and J shed 0 bases, with 14 bases lying between them.

The sample holds one count of this clone. The chain has TRBV5-1 and TRBJ2-2, with D uncertain. Germline V gene sequence: CDR1 SGHRS, CDR2 YFSETQ. The V gene lost 4 bases and the J gene lost 0 bases, with 7 bases spanning the gap. The CDR3 has 14 residues. The DNA of the CDR3 is TGCGCCAGCAGCCTTGACACGAACACCGGGGAGCTGTTTTTT. It translates to CASSLDTNTGELFF.

The J gene is TRBJ1-1, the V gene TRBV7-2; the D gene is possibly TRBD1 (6 bases). Trimming shortened V by 3 bases and J by 5 bases, and 16 bases separated the two germline ends. Per the germline V gene, CDR1 is SGHTA and CDR2 is FQGNSA. The CDR3 length is 15 residues. The DNA of the CDR3 is TGTGCCAGCAGCTTTGGACAGTCCCTAAGGACTGAAGCTTTCTTT. Translating gives CASSFGQSLRTEAFF.

The genes are TRBV6-1 and TRBJ1-5; D is undetermined. V dropped 4 bases and J dropped 0 bases, with 16 bases sitting between them. The CDR3 loop spans 17 amino acids. Germline CDR1 is MNHNS and CDR2 is SASEGT. The CDR3 sequence: CASSGNLGRASNQPQHF. The CDR3 DNA reads TGTGCCAGCAGTGGGAATTTGGGCAGAGCTAGCAATCAGCCCCAGCATTTT.

The chain carries TRBV6-5 and TRBJ2-7; 8 bases are a match to TRBD2. Germline CDR1 MNHEY, CDR2 SVGAGI. V gave up 6 bases and J gave up 0 bases; unmatched junction bases: 4. The CDR3 runs 14 residues. The CDR3 DNA sequence: TGTGCCAGCAGGGGACTAGGTTCCTCCTACGAGCAGTACTTC. The encoded protein is CASRGLGSSYEQYF.

The CDR3 DNA reads TGTGCCATCAACCCTGGAGCAACTAATGAAAAACTGTTTTTT. The encoded protein is CAINPGATNEKLFF. V and J are TRBV10-3 and TRBJ1-4; D call uncertain. This CDR3 contains 14 residues. The germline V gene encodes CDR1 ENHRY and CDR2 SYGVKD. Deletions cut 7 bases from V and 0 bases from J, with 9 bases between.

V and J are TRBV7-6 and TRBJ2-5, with 9 positions matching TRBD2. V lost 5 bases to trimming and J lost 1 base; unmatched junction nucleotides: 5. The CDR3 has 15 residues. Germline CDR1 is SGHVS and CDR2 is FNYEAQ. CDR3 residues: CASSRGAGGQETQYF. Written as DNA, the CDR3 is TGTGCCAGCAGCCGGGGAGCGGGGGGCCAAGAGACCCAGTACTTC. Full variable domain (missing parts from reference TRBV7-6 and TRBJ2-5): GAGVSQSPRYKVTKRGQDVALRCDPISGHVSLYWYRQALGQGPEFLTYFNYEAQQDKSGLPNDRFSAERPEGSISTLTIQRTEQRDSAMYRCASSRGAGGQETQYFGPGTRLLVL.

In DNA, the CDR3 is TGCGCCAGCAGTGACTCTACTACCTCCTACGAGCAGTACGTC. Protein: CASSDSTTSYEQYV. This chain connects TRBV10-1 to TRBJ2-7; D remains ambiguous. Germline CDR1 is WNHNN and CDR2 is SYGVQD (reference sequence). The V end lost 3 bases, the J end lost 0 bases, and 9 bases lay between the germline ends. CDR3 length equals 14 residues.

The CDR3 here is CASSEAGGTNEKLFF. Here the CDR3 DNA reads TGTGCCAGCAGTGAAGCAGGGGGCACTAATGAAAAACTGTTTTTT. The V and J genes are TRBV6-1 and TRBJ1-4, with TRBD1 matching 7 bases. CDR1 MNHNS and CDR2 SASEGT come from the germline V gene. The CDR3 contains 15 residues. V lost 0 bases, J lost 2 bases, and 0 bases stayed unmatched.

Only one count was recorded for this clone. The chain couples TRBV28 to TRBJ1-5, with D perhaps TRBD1 (6 bases). V dropped 7 bases and J dropped 1 base, with 17 bases sitting between them. This CDR3 spans 16 amino acids. Looked up from germline, CDR1 is MDHEN and CDR2 is SYDVKM. The CDR3 reads CASIAGGARSNQPQHF. CDR3 coding DNA: TGTGCCAGCATTGCCGGGGGGGCGCGGAGCAATCAGCCCCAGCATTTT. Using reference TRBV28 and TRBJ1-5 for the parts outside the CDR3, the full variable domain is DVKVTQSSRYLVKRTGEKVFLECVQDMDHENMFWYRQDPGLGLRLIYFSYDVKMKEKGDIPEGYSVSREKKERFSLILESASTNQTSMYLCASIAGGARSNQPQHFGDGTRLSIL.

This clone was seen only a few times. The V gene is TRBV19, the J gene TRBJ1-1, with no clear D. This CDR3 is built from 15 residues. Germline V lookup: CDR1 LNHDA, CDR2 SQIVND (reference sequence). Trimming removed 6 bases from V and 7 bases from J, with 21 bases in between. The CDR3 sequence: CASSLVESYAREAFF. For the CDR3, the DNA is TGTGCCAGTAGCCTAGTGGAATCATATGCGCGTGAAGCTTTCTTT.

The sample holds one count of this clone. This chain uses TRBV7-2 with TRBJ2-3; perhaps TRBD2 as D (5 bases). Trimming removed 4 bases at V and 6 bases at J, with 8 bases between. Germline CDR1 is SGHTA and CDR2 is FQGNSA. This CDR3 comprises 12 residues. Here the CDR3 reads CASSSQRDTQYF. The CDR3 nucleotides read TGTGCCAGCAGCTCCCAGCGGGATACGCAGTATTTT. Variable domain in full (rest from reference TRBV7-2 and TRBJ2-3): GAGVSQSPSNKVTEKGKDVELRCDPISGHTALYWYRQSLGQGLEFLIYFQGNSAPDKSGLPSDRFSAERTGGSVSTLTIQRTQQEDSAVYLCASSSQRDTQYFGPGTRLTVL.

Here the CDR3 DNA reads TGTGCCAGCAGCCCTGTACCGGGACAGGGGGCGATCGGCTACACCTTC. Encoded protein: CASSPVPGQGAIGYTF. The chain employs TRBV7-3 and TRBJ1-2, with TRBD1 matching over 12 bases. The CDR3 extends over 16 amino acids. The germline gives CDR1 SGHTA, CDR2 FQGTGA. Trimming cost V 5 bases and J 8 bases; bases outside gene matches: 12.

This clone was detected only once. The rearrangement joins TRBV7-2 to TRBJ1-2; TRBD1 aligns across 7 bases. With V trimmed by 0 bases and J by 5 bases, 6 bases remained unmatched. The CDR3 is made up of 15 amino acids. Germline CDR1 is SGHTA and CDR2 is FQGNSA. For the CDR3, the DNA is TGTGCCAGCAGCTTAGCGCGGAGGGGGCAGTATGGCTACACCTTC. This gives the protein CASSLARRGQYGYTF. Full variable domain (rest looked up from reference TRBV7-2 and TRBJ1-2): GAGVSQSPSNKVTEKGKDVELRCDPISGHTALYWYRQSLGQGLEFLIYFQGNSAPDKSGLPSDRFSAERTGGSVSTLTIQRTQQEDSAVYLCASSLARRGQYGYTFGSGTRLTVV.

The gene calls are TRBV9 and TRBJ1-1; tentatively, D is TRBD1 (6 bases). V was cut by 3 bases and J by 6 bases, with 15 bases left in between. CDR1 is SGDLS and CDR2 is YYNGEE in the germline V gene. This CDR3 is built from 14 residues. The CDR3 protein is CASSAGDIRAEAFF. CDR3 in DNA: TGTGCCAGCAGCGCTGGGGACATCAGGGCTGAAGCTTTCTTT.

V gene TRBV7-2 combines with J gene TRBJ2-3, with TRBD2 identical over 13 bases. V lost 3 bases and J lost 5; bases outside the gene matches: 5. This CDR3 is 16 amino acids long. Germline assignment: CDR1 SGHTA and CDR2 FQGNSA. CDR3 protein: CASSFRLAGGLDTQYF. CDR3 nucleotides: TGTGCCAGCAGCTTTCGACTAGCGGGGGGATTAGATACGCAGTATTTT.

This clone was detected only a few times. The V call is TRBV3-1 (or the pseudogene TRBV3-2), the J call TRBJ1-3; possible D gene TRBD1, 6 bases. Germline values: CDR1 LGHDT, CDR2 YNNKEL (reference sequence). Trimming left V 5 bases short and J 3 bases short, with 14 bases between. The CDR3 contains 15 residues. This CDR3 is CASSSNLQGGNTIYF. DNA for the CDR3: TGTGCCAGCAGCTCCAATTTACAGGGTGGAAACACCATATATTTT.